The T cell receptor (beta chain) described here comes from a study of ipilimumab plus nivolumab after autologous stem cell transplantation. The wider study: The DLBCL cohort had primary refractory and relapsed disease, with 18-month progression-free survival of roughly 86% and 30%.

Assay: immunoSEQ multiplex PCR; the TCRdb copy retains only in-frame clones and omits some. Of approximately 9,800 clones listed, around four fifths are singletons. Ipilimumab, 1 mg/kg, started 14 to 28 days after autologous transplant. Through week 26, nivolumab 3 mg/kg IV was given weeks 1, 4, 7, 10, then biweekly. Concerning this clone itself: Its antigen is not identified.

Study observations and caveats: Authors suggest TCR repertoire, Treg phenotype and gut microbiota support further study.

The CDR3 sequence is 14 residues long. Trimming shortened V by 4 bases and J by 3 bases, and 12 bases separated the two germline ends. Germline V gene lookup returns CDR1 MDHEN and CDR2 SYDVKM. This chain links TRBV28 with TRBJ2-5, with a tentative D call TRBD2 (6 bases). The sample in question was PBMCs, obtained in a trial of ipilimumab plus nivolumab as post-transplant consolidation. The origin of this receptor is a male donor with diffuse large B-cell lymphoma. The CDR3 DNA sequence: TGTGCCAGCAGTTGGGGCGGGGAAAAAGAGACCCAGTACTTC. The encoded protein is CASSWGGEKETQYF.